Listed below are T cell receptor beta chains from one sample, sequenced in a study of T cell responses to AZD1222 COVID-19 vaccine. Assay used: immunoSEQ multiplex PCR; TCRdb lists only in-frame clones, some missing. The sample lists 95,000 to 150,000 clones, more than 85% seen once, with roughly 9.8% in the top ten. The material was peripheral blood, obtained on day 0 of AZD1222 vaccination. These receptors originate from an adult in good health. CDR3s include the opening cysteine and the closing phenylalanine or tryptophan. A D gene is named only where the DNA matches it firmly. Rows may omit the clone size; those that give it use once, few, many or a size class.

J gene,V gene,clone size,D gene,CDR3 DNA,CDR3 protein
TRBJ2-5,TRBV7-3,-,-,TGTGCCAGCAGCCCAGGGGGGATGAGAGAGACCCAGTACTTC,CASSPGGMRETQYF
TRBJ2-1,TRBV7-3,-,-,TGTGCCAGCAGCTCCCCCGGCCTGGGGAATGAGCAGTTCTTC,CASSSPGLGNEQFF
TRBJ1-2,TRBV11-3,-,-,TGTGCCAGCAGCTTAACGGTAGGGAGAGGTGGCTACACCTTC,CASSLTVGRGGYTF
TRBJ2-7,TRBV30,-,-,TGTGCCGGAGGGAGGGACAATGAGCAGTACTTC,CAGGRDNEQYF
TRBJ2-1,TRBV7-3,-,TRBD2,TGTGCCAGCAGCTTCCCAGGACTAGACAATGAGCAGTTCTTC,CASSFPGLDNEQFF
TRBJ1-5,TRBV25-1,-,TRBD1,TGTGCCAGCAGTAAATCGACAGGGAGCAATCAGCCCCAGCATTTT,CASSKSTGSNQPQHF
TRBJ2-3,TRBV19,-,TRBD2,TGTGCCAGTAGTATCCTAGCGGGGATGGGAACAGATACGCAGTATTTT,CASSILAGMGTDTQYF
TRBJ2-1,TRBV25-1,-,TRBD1,TGTGCCAGCAGTGCCCGCCTGGGACAGGGCGTATCCAATGAGCAGTTCTTC,CASSARLGQGVSNEQFF
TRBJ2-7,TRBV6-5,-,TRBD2,TGTGCCAGCAGCCGGAGAAGGGAGGGCGAGCAGTACTTC,CASSRRREGEQYF
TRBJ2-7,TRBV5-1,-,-,TGCGCCAGCAGCGGGGGGATTACGTTCGAGCAGTACTTC,CASSGGITFEQYF
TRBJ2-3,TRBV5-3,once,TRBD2,TGTGCCAGAAGCTTCCCTTCGACTAGCGGGGGTAAAGATACGCAGTATTTT,CARSFPSTSGGKDTQYF
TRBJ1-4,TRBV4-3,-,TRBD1,TGCGCCAGCAGCCAAGATCCCGGGACAGGGGAAAAACTGTTTTTT,CASSQDPGTGEKLFF
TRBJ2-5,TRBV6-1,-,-,TGTGCCAGCAGTGAAGGCATCGGGACCGATCGACAAGAGACCCAGTACTTC,CASSEGIGTDRQETQYF
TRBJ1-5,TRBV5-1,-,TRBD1,TGCGCCAGCAGCCACGGACAGGGAGCTAATATAGTGAGCAATCAGCCCCAGCATTTT,CASSHGQGANIVSNQPQHF